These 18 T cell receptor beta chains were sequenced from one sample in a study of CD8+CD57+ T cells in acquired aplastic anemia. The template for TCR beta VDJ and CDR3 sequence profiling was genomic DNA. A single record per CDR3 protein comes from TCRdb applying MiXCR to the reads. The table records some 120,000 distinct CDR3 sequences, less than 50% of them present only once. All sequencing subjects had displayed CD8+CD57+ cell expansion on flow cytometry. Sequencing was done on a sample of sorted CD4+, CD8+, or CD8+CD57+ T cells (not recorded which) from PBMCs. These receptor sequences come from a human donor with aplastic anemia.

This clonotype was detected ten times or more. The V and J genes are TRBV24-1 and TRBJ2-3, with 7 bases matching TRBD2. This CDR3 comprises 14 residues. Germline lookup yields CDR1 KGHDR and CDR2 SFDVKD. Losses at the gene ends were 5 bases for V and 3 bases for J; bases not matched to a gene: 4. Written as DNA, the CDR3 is TGTGCCACCAGTGGGGGGGGTGGTACAGATACGCAGTATTTT. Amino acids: CATSGGGGTDTQYF.

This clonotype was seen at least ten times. The CDR3 bases are TGTGCCAGCAGCAATATTGGACAGGGCCCTGGCTACACCTTC. It is translated as CASSNIGQGPGYTF. This rearrangement joins TRBV2 to TRBJ1-2, with TRBD1 matching over 8 bases. CDR1 and CDR2 (germline): SNHLY, FYNNEI. The J segment lost 7 bases and the V segment lost 6 bases, leaving 10 bases of the junction unmatched. This CDR3 is 14 amino acids long.

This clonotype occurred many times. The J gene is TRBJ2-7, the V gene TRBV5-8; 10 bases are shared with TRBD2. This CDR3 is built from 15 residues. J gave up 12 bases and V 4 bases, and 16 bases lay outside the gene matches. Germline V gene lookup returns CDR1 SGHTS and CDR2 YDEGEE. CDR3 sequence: CASSEQGLAGEPRYF. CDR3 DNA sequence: TGTGCCAGCAGCGAACAAGGGCTAGCGGGGGAACCAAGGTACTTC.

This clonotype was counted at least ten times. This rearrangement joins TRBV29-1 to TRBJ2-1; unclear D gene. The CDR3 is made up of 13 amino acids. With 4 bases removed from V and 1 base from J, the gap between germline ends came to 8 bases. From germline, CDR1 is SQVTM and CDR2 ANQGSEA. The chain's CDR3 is CSVAQVSYNEQFF. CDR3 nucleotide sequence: TGCAGCGTTGCGCAAGTATCCTACAATGAGCAGTTCTTC.

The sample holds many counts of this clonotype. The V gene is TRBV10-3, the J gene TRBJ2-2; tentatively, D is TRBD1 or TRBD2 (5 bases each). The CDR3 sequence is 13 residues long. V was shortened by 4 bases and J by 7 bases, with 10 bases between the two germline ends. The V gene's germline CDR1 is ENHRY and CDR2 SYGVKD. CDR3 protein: CAISGDLVGELFF. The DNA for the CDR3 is TGTGCCATCAGTGGGGACCTGGTCGGGGAGCTGTTTTTT.

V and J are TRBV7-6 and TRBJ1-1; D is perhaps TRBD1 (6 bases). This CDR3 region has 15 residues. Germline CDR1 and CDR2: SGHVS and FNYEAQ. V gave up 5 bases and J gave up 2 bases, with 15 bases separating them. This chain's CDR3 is CASSVPLQGNTEAFF. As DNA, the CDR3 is TGTGCCAGCAGCGTACCATTACAGGGCAACACTGAAGCTTTCTTT.

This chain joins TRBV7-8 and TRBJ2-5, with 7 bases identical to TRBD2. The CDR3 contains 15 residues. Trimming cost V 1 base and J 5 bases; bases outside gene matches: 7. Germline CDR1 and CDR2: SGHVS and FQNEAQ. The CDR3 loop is CASSLVGRVEETQYF. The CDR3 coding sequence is TGTGCCAGCAGCTTAGTGGGGAGGGTCGAGGAGACCCAGTACTTC.

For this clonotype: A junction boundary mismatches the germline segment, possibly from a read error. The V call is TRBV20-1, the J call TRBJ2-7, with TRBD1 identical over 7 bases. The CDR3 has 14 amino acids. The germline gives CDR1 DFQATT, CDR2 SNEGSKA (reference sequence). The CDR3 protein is CSATRDSVPNELYF. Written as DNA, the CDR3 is TGCAGTGCAACCCGGGACAGTGTCCCCAACGAGCTGTACTTC.

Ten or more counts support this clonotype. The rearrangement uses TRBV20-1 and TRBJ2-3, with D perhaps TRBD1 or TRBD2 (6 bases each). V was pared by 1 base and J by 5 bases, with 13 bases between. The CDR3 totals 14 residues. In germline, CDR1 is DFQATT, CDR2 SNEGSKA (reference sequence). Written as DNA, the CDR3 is TGCAGTGCTAGAGTAGGGGGGTTTGGAGATACGCAGTATTTT. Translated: CSARVGGFGDTQYF.

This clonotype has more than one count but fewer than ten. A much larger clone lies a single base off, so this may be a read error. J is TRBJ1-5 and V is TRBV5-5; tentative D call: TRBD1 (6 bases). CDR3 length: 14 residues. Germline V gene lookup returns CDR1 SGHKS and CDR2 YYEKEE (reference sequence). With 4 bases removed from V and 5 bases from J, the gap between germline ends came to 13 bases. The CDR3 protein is CASSHGQTDQPQHF. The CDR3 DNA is TGTGCCAGCAGCCACGGACAGACAGATCAGCCCCAGCATTTT.

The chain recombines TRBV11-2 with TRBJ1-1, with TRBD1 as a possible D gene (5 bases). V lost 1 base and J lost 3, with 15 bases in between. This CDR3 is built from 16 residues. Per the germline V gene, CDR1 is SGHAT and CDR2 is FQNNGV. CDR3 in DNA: TGTGCCAGCAGCTTAGGTAGCAGGACGGGGGACACTGAAGCTTTCTTT. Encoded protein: CASSLGSRTGDTEAFF.

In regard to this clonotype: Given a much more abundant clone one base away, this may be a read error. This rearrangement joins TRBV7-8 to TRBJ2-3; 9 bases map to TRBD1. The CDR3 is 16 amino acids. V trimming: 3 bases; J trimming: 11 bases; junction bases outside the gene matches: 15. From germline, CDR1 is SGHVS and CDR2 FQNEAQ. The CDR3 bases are TGTGCCAGCAGCTTGAGGGGACAGGGTTCTCTTCATATGCAGTATTTT. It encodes CASSLRGQGSLHMQYF.

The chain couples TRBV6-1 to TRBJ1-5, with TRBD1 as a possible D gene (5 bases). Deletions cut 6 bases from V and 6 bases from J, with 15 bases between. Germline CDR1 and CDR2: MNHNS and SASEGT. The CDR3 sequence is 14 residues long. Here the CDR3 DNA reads TGTGCCAGCAGACCAGGGACCGACTTTCAGCCCCAGCATTTT. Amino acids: CASRPGTDFQPQHF.

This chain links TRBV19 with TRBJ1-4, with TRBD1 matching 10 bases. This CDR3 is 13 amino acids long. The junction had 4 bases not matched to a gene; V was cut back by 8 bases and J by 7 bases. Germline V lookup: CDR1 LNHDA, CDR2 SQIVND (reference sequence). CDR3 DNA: TGTGCCAGTCGGGGGACAGGGGCTGAAAAACTGTTTTTT. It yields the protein CASRGTGAEKLFF.

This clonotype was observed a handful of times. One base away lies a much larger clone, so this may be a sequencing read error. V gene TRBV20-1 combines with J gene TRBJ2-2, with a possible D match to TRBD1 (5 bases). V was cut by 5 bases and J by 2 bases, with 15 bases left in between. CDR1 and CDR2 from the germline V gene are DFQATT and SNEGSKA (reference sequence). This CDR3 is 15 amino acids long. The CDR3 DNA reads TGCAGTGCTGGAACAGTGGGGCCCAACACCGGGGAGCTGTTTTTT. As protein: CSAGTVGPNTGELFF.

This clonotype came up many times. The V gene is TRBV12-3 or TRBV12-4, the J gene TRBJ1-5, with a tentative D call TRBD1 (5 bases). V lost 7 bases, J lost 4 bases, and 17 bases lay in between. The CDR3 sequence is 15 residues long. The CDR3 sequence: CASTSGKGRNQPQHF. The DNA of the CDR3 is TGTGCCAGCACCTCAGGGAAGGGTCGTAATCAGCCCCAGCATTTT.

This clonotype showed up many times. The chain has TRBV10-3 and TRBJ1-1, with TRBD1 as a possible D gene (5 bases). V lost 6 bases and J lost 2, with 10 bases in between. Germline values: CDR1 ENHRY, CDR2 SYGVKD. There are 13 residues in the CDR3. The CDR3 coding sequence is TGTGCCATCAGGCAGGGCCCAAACACTGAAGCTTTCTTT. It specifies CAIRQGPNTEAFF.

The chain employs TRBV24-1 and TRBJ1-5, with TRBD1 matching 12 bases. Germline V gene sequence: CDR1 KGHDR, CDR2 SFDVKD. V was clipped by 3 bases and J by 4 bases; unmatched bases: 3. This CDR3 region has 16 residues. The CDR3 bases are TGTGCCACCAGTGATACGGGACAGGGGGCGAATCAGCCCCAGCATTTT. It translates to CATSDTGQGANQPQHF.